The clone carrying this TCR beta chain was seen just once. As yet, its antigen is unknown. The germline CDR1 and CDR2 sequences are SGHTA and FQGNSA. The trim removed 5 bases at V and 0 bases at J, leaving 0 bases unmatched. The CDR3 covers 15 residues. The data belong to a study of T cell responses to AZD1222 COVID-19 vaccine. General study points: Unmutated variant regions are reportedly the target of nearly half of TCRs that are spike-specific. Spike-specific TCR breadth and depth went up after people got two AZD1222 doses. After the peak T cell response, and only then, were repertoires sampled. Clonal diversity was possibly underestimated, and white British individuals and females predominated among donors.

The repertoire was sequenced with immunoSEQ multiplex PCR; TCRdb's copy has only in-frame clones and lacks some. The sample gives about 140,000 clones, over 90% of which show up once; 0.91% is in the top ten. Material: peripheral blood, obtained on day 0 of MenACWY control vaccination. This receptor was obtained from an adult in good health. The chain combines TRBV7-2 with TRBJ2-3, with 12 bases fitting TRBD2. In DNA form, the CDR3 reads TGTGCCAGCAGCACTAGCGGGAGGAGCACAGATACGCAGTATTTT. The encoded protein is CASSTSGRSTDTQYF.